Listed here is a single T cell receptor (beta chain). Antigen: not known. This record belongs to a study of post-analysis software for immune sequencing data. On the study more broadly: Patients had relapsing-remitting, secondary progressive or progressive-relapsing multiple sclerosis; some lacked subtype.

Study-wide points: People with multiple sclerosis had a significantly lower normalized Chao1 diversity than controls did. About five TRBV segments were more frequent in patients than controls; TRBV5-6, TRBV5-1 and TRBV20-1 belonged to this group.

The library was made from cDNA and included unique molecular identifiers. MiXCR, run by TCRdb on the PCR reads, gives a single entry per CDR3 protein. The sample lists about 430,000 distinct CDR3 sequences; roughly 38% were seen once. Germline CDR1 SGHRS, CDR2 YFSETQ. Trimming took 3 bases from V and 5 from J; bases not matched to a gene: 5. The CDR3 loop spans 14 amino acids. The sample taken for sequencing was blood. V and J are TRBV5-1 and TRBJ2-5; 9 nucleotides agree with TRBD2. This TCR was sampled from a girl aged 2-15 years with multiple sclerosis. The CDR3 here is CASSSGLAYETQYF. The CDR3 DNA reads TGCGCCAGCAGCTCGGGACTAGCCTATGAGACCCAGTACTTC.